This TCR beta chain was identified in a study of T cells in Graves' hyperthyroidism and ophthalmopathy. As for the study in general: Peripheral blood draws took place at initial diagnosis, ahead of any treatment. The study, taken as a whole, reports: The authors' 13 V-J model separated ophthalmopathy from stable hyperthyroidism.

This clonotype was counted at least ten times. Its antigen is not known. The V end was cut by 3 bases, the J end by 4 bases, with 12 bases between. Germline CDR1 reads MNHEY; CDR2 reads SMNVEV (reference sequence). This CDR3 spans 14 amino acids. Hyperthyroidism, newly diagnosed and lasting under 2 months, affected patients aged 18 to 65. Fresh peripheral blood, roughly 10 ml, was the source of the PBMCs. TCR beta CDR3 region amplification was performed from RNA transcripts. The HTBI set primed first-round TCR CDR3 RT-PCR. TCRdb processed the multiplex PCR reads anew with MiXCR; each CDR3 protein has one entry. The sample records around 700,000 distinct CDR3 sequences, over 15% being singletons.

V gene TRBV27 combines with J gene TRBJ1-1; maybe TRBD1 (5 bases). This sequence was found in a woman aged 50 to 60 with Graves' hyperthyroidism that later progressed to Graves' ophthalmopathy. Sequencing was performed on blood. As DNA, the CDR3 is TGTGCCAGCAGTTTCATGGGGCTTGGCACTGAAGCTTTCTTT. Protein sequence: CASSFMGLGTEAFF.